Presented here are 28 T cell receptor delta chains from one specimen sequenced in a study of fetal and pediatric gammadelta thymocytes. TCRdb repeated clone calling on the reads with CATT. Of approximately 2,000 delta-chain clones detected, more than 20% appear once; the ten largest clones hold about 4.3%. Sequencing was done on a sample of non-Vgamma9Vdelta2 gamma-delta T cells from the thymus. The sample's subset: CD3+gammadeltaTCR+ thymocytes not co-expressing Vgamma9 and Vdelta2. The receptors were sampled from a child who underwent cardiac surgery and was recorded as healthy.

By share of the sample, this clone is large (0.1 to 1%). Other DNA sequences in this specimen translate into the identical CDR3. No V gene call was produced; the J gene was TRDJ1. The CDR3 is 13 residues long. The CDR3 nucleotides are TGTGCCTCCGAGTTTTCCGCAACGGGGGAACTCATCTTT. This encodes CASEFSATGELIF.

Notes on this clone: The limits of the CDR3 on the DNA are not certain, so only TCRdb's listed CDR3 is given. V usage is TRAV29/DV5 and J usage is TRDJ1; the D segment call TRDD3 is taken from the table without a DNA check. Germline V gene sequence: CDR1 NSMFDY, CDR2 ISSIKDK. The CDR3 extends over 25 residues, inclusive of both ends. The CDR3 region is CSVLLCSKRKGPGLGIRSDTDKLIF.

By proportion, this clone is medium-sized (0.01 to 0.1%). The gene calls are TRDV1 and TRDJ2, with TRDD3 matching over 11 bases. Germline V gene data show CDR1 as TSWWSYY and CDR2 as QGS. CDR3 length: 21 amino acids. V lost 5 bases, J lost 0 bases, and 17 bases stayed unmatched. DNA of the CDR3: TGTGCTCTTGGGACAACTCTCCGCTACTGGGGGATAGGGCCTTTGACAGCACAACTCTTCTTT. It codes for CALGTTLRYWGIGPLTAQLFF.

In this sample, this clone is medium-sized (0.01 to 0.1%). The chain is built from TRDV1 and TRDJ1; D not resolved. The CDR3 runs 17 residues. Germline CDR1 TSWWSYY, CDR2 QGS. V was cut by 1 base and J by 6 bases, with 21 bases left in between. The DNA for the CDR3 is TGTGCTCTTGGGGAACGTTCTAAAACTTATTCGCACAATAAACTCATCTTT. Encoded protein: CALGERSKTYSHNKLIF.

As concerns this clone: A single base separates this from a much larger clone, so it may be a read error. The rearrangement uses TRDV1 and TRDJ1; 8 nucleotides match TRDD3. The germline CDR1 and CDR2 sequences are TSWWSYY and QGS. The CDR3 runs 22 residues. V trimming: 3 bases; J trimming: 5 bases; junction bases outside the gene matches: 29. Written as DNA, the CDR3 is TGTGCTCTTGGGGATCTACCTTGCCCTACCATACTGGGGGGTTGCCACCTTGATAAACTCATCTTT. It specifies CALGDLPCPTILGGCHLDKLIF.

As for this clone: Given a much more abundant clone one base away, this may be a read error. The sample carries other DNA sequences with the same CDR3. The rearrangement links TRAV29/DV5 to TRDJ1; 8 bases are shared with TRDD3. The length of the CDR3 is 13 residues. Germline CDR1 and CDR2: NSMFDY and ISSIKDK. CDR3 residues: CAAAKRGIGKLIF. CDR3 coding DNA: TGTGCAGCCGCGAAAAGGGGGATAGGTAAACTCATCTTC.

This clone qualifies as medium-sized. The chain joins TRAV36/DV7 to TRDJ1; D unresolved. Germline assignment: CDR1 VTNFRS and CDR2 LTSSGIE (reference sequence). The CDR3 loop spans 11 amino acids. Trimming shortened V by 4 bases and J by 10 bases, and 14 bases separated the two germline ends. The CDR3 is CAVQAALRLIF. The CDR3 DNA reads TGTGCTGTGCAGGCAGCTTTAAGACTCATCTTT.

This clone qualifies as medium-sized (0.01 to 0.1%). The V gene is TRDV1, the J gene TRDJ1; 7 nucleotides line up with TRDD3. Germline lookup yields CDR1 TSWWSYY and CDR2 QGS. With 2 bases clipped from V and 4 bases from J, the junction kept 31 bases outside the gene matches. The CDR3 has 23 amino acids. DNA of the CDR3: TGTGCTCTTGGGGAATCTATCTCCCAAAAAGTTCCGCCCCTTGTACTGGGGTGCGATAAACTCATCTTT. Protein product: CALGESISQKVPPLVLGCDKLIF.

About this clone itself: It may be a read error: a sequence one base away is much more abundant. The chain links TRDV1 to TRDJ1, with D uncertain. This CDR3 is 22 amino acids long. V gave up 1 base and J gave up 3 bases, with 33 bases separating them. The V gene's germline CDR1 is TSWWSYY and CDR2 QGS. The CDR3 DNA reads TGTGCTCTTGGGGAACCCGGTGGGCTAGTCTGCTCCCCTAAACCATCTTCCGATAAACTCATCTTT. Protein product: CALGEPGGLVCSPKPSSDKLIF.

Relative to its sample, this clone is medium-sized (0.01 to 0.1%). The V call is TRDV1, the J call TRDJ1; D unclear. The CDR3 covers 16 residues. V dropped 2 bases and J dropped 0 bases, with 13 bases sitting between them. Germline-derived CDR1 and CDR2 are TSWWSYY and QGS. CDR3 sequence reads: CALGEIPPLDTDKLIF. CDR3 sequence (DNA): TGTGCTCTTGGGGAAATCCCGCCCCTCGACACCGATAAACTCATCTTT.

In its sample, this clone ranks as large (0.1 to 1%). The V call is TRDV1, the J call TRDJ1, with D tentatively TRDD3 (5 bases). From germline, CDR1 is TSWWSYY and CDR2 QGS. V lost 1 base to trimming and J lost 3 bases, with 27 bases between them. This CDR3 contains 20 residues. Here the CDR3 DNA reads TGTGCTCTTGGGGAACATCGTTCCACCGGGGGTCACCACCGGGCCGATAAACTCATCTTT. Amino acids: CALGEHRSTGGHHRADKLIF.

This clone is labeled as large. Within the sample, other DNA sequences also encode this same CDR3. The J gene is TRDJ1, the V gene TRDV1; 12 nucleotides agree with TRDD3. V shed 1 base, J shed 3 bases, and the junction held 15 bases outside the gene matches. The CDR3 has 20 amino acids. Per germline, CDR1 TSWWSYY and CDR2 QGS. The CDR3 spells CALGEPNCPWGIRCADKLIF. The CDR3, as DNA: TGTGCTCTTGGGGAACCCAATTGTCCCTGGGGGATACGTTGCGCCGATAAACTCATCTTT.

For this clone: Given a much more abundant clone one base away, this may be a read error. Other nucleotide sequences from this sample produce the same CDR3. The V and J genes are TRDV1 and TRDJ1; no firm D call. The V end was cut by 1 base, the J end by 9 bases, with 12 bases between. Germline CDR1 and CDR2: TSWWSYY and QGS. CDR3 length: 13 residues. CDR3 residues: CALGEPAGGELIF. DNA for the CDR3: TGTGCTCTTGGGGAACCCGCTGGTGGCGAACTCATCTTT.

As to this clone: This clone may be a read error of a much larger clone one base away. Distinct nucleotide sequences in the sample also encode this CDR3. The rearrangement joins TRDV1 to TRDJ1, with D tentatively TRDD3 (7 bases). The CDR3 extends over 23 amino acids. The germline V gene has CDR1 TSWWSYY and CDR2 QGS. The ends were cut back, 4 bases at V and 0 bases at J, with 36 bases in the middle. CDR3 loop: CALGGIPSFPNLLGKKYTDKLIF. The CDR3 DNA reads TGTGCTCTTGGGGGAATTCCTAGTTTCCCCAATTTACTGGGGAAAAAGTACACCGATAAACTCATCTTT.

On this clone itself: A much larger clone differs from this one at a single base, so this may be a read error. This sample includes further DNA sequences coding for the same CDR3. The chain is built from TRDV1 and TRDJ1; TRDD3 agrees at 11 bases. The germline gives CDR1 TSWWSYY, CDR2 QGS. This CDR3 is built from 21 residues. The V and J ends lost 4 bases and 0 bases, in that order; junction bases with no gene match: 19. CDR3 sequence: CALGGRPSYVGGYAHTDKLIF. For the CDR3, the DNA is TGTGCTCTTGGGGGCAGACCTTCCTACGTTGGGGGATACGCCCACACCGATAAACTCATCTTT.

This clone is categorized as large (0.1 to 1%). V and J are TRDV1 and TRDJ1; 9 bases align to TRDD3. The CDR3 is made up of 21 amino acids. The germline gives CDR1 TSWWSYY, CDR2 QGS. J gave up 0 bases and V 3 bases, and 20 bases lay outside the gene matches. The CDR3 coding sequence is TGTGCTCTTGGGGACCGTTATCGACTGTACTGGGGGACTTCCCACACCGATAAACTCATCTTT. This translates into CALGDRYRLYWGTSHTDKLIF.

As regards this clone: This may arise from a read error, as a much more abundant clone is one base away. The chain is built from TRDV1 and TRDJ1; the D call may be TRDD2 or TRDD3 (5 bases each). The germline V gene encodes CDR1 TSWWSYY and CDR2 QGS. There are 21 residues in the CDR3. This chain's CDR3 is CALGEYLAASAKLVYTDKRIF. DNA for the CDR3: TGTGCTCTTGGGGAGTATTTGGCCGCTTCCGCCAAACTGGTATACACCGATAAACGCATCTTT.

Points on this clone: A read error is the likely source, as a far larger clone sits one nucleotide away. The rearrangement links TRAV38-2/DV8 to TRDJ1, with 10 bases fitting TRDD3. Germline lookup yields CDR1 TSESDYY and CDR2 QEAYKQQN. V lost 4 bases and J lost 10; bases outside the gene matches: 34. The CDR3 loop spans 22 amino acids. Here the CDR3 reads CAYRGAEKPNYERGIRSRGLIF. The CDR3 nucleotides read TGTGCTTATAGGGGCGCGGAAAAGCCAAACTACGAAAGGGGGATACGCAGCCGGGGACTCATCTTT.

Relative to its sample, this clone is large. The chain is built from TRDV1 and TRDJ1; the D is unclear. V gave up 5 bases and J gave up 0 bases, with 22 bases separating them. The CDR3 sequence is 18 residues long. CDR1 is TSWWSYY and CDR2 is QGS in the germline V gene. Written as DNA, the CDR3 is TGTGCTCTTGGGTTGTGTTTCCCCGTACTCCCGTACACCGATAAACTCATCTTT. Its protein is CALGLCFPVLPYTDKLIF.

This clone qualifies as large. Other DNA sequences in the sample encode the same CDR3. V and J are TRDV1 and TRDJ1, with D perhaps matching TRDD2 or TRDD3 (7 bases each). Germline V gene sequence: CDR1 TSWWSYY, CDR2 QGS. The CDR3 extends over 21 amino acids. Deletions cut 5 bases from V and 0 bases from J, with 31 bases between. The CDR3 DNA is TGTGCTCTTGGGTCCCCTTACCTTCCTCGGTACTGGGGCCTGTACACCGATAAACTCATCTTT. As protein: CALGSPYLPRYWGLYTDKLIF.

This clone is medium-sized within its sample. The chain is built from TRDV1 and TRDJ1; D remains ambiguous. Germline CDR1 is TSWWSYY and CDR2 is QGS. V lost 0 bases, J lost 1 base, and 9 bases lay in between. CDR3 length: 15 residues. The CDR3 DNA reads TGTGCTCTTGGGGAACTCTCTCCTCCCACCGATAAACTCATCTTT. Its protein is CALGELSPPTDKLIF.

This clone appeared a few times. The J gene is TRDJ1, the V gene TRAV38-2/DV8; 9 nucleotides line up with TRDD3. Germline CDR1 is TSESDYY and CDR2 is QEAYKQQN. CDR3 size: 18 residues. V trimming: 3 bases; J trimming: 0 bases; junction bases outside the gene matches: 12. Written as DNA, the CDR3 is TGTGCTTATAGGACCTCGAGGACTGGGGGAAGGTACACCGATAAACTCATCTTT. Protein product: CAYRTSRTGGRYTDKLIF.

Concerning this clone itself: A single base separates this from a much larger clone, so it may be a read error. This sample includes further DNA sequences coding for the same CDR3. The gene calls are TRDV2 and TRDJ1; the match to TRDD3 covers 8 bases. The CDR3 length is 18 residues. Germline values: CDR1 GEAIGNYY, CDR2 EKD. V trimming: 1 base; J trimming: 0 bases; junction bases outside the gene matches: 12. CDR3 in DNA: TGTGCCTGTGACACAGGGGGTACTGGGGGCCCATACACCGATAAACTCATCTTT. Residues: CACDTGGTGGPYTDKLIF.

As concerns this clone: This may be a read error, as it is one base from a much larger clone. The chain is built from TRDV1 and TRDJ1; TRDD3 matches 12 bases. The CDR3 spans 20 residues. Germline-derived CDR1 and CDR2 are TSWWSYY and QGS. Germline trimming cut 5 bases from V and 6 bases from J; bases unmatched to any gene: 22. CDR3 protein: CALGKGPHPSTGGYPNKLIF. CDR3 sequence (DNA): TGTGCTCTTGGGAAGGGGCCTCACCCGAGTACTGGGGGATACCCCAATAAACTCATCTTT.

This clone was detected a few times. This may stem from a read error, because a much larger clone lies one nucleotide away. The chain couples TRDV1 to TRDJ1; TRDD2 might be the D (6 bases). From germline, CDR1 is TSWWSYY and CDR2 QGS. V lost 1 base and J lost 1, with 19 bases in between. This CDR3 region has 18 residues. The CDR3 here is CALGEPSCRAGVTDKLIF. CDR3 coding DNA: TGTGCTCTTGGGGAACCTTCCTGCCGTGCTGGCGTCACCGATAAACTCATCTTT.

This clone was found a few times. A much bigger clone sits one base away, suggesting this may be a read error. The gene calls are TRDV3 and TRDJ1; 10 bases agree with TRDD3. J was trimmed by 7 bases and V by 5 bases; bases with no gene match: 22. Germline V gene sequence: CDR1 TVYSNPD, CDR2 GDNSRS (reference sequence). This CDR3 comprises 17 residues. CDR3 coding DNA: TGTGCCCAGGTTCCCACTACCCCCCTGGGGGATATGGGTAAACTCATCTTT. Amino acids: CAQVPTTPLGDMGKLIF.

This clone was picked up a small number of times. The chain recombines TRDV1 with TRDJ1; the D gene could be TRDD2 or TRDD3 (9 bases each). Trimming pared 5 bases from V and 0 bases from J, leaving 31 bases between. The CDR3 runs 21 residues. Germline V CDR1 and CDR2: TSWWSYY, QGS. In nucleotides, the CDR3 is TGTGCTCTTGGGAGGGGCCTTCCTACTGCTGGGGGATTTTGGTACACCGATAAACTCATCTTT. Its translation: CALGRGLPTAGGFWYTDKLIF.

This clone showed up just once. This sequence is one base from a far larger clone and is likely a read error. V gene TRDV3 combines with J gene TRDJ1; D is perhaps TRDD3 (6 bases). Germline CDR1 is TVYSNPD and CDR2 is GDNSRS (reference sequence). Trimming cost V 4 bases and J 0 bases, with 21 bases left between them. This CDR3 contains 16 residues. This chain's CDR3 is CASKRKDDWDTDKLIF. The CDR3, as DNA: TGTGCCTCCAAAAGAAAAGACGACTGGGACACCGATAAACTCATCTTT.